Shown below are 22 T cell receptor beta chains from a single sample sequenced in a study of blood T cell repertoires in COVID-19. Some clones are missing from TCRdb's copy, which holds only in-frame ones; the method was immunoSEQ multiplex PCR. The sample includes 430,000 or so clones, roughly 90% of them seen just once. Sample: PBMCs or T cells enriched from blood (not recorded which). Receptors were obtained from a woman aged 35 to 49 who had recovered from COVID-19.

This sequence joins TRBV7-9 and TRBJ2-7, with a weak D call TRBD2 (5 bases). The germline V gene encodes CDR1 SEHNR and CDR2 FQNEAQ (reference sequence). This CDR3 spans 18 amino acids. V was clipped by 5 bases and J by 2 bases, with 25 bases between them. CDR3 DNA sequence: TGTGCCAGCAGCCAGAACCAAGGACTGGGCCTCCTTACCTACGAGCAGTACTTC. Amino acid sequence: CASSQNQGLGLLTYEQYF.

The CDR3, as DNA: TGTGCCATTGGGGGCGGCAACTCTGGAAACACCATATATTTT. As protein: CAIGGGNSGNTIYF. The chain combines TRBV10-3 with TRBJ1-3, with a possible D match to TRBD1 (6 bases). V was trimmed by 9 bases and J by 0 bases, leaving 12 bases between them. The germline V gene has CDR1 ENHRY and CDR2 SYGVKD. This CDR3 contains 14 residues.

The genes are TRBV7-6 and TRBJ2-1; weak D call: TRBD1 (6 bases). The CDR3 sequence is 15 residues long. The germline gives CDR1 SGHVS, CDR2 FNYEAQ. Trimming left V 8 bases short and J 3 bases short, with 17 bases between. CDR3 in DNA: TGTGCCAGCGATCTTTGGGGGCGTATCTACAATGAGCAGTTCTTC. It yields the protein CASDLWGRIYNEQFF.

The chain has TRBV12-1 and TRBJ1-1. TRBV12-1 is marked as a pseudogene. The length of the CDR3 is 14 residues. DNA for the CDR3: TGTGCCAGCAGCCCCCTGGTGGGAGTTTCTGAAGCTTTCTTT. It specifies CASSPLVGVSEAFF.

The chain recombines TRBV9 with TRBJ2-1, with 12 bases matching TRBD2. Germline V gene data show CDR1 as SGDLS and CDR2 as YYNGEE. After removal of 0 bases from V and 8 bases from J, the junction contained 9 bases not matched to a gene. This CDR3 is built from 17 residues. This chain's CDR3 is CASSVVPRLAGEDEQFF. CDR3 nucleotide sequence: TGTGCCAGCAGCGTAGTCCCTCGACTAGCGGGAGAGGATGAGCAGTTCTTC.

In its sample, this clone was seen a few times. The V gene is TRBV6-5, the J gene TRBJ1-2; D gene ambiguous. V was cut by 5 bases and J by 2 bases, with 12 bases left in between. The CDR3 sequence is 14 residues long. Germline CDR1 is MNHEY and CDR2 is SVGAGI. CDR3: CASSPSTKNYGYTF. The CDR3 bases are TGTGCCAGCAGTCCCTCGACAAAAAACTATGGCTACACCTTC.

The chain couples TRBV5-1 to TRBJ2-1; 9 nucleotides line up with TRBD1. The CDR3 totals 15 residues. The V gene's germline CDR1 is SGHRS and CDR2 YFSETQ. Trimming removed 5 bases from V and 4 bases from J; junction bases left unmatched: 7. CDR3 coding DNA: TGCGCCAGCAGGGGCGACAGGGGGAGATACAATGAGCAGTTCTTC. This sequence encodes CASRGDRGRYNEQFF.

The sample holds one count of this clone. The V and J genes are TRBV2 and TRBJ2-5; 7 positions match TRBD1. CDR3 length: 14 residues. Per the germline V gene, CDR1 is SNHLY and CDR2 is FYNNEI. The V and J ends lost 3 bases and 7 bases, in that order; junction bases with no gene match: 8. CDR3 sequence: CASSDLAGGVTQYF. DNA for the CDR3: TGTGCCAGCAGTGATTTGGCAGGGGGAGTGACCCAGTACTTC.

The chain employs TRBV5-8 and TRBJ1-5, with D perhaps matching TRBD1 (6 bases). Germline CDR1 and CDR2: SGHTS and YDEGEE. This CDR3 contains 15 residues. Trimming shortened V by 4 bases and J by 0 bases, and 11 bases separated the two germline ends. The CDR3 here is CASSPGQTSNQPQHF. Here the CDR3 DNA reads TGTGCCAGCAGCCCCGGACAGACTAGCAATCAGCCCCAGCATTTT.

This chain uses TRBV27 with TRBJ1-5; perhaps TRBD1 as D (6 bases). Germline values: CDR1 MNHEY, CDR2 SMNVEV (reference sequence). This CDR3 spans 17 amino acids. V lost 5 bases to trimming and J lost 0 bases, with 17 bases between them. The CDR3 loop is CASSPGHLLLSNQPQHF. The CDR3 bases are TGTGCCAGCAGTCCGGGACATCTGTTACTTAGCAATCAGCCCCAGCATTTT.

V usage is TRBV5-1 and J usage is TRBJ2-7; weak D call: TRBD1 (6 bases). V was pared by 3 bases and J by 3 bases, with 13 bases between. The CDR3 is 14 amino acids. Germline V gene lookup returns CDR1 SGHRS and CDR2 YFSETQ. CDR3 DNA: TGCGCCAGCAGCTCCTCAGAACAGGGCTACGAGCAGTACTTC. This sequence encodes CASSSSEQGYEQYF.

The chain employs TRBV5-6 and TRBJ1-2, with 9 bases matching TRBD1. J gave up 8 bases and V 1 base, and 6 bases lay outside the gene matches. Per germline, CDR1 SGHDT and CDR2 YYEEEE. The CDR3 extends over 14 amino acids. The CDR3 sequence: CASSLPGQGLGYTF. In DNA, the CDR3 is TGTGCCAGCAGCTTGCCGGGACAGGGTCTAGGCTACACCTTC.

The chain recombines TRBV7-6 with TRBJ2-3; 9 bases map to TRBD2. The CDR3 totals 15 residues. V lost 4 bases, J lost 1 base, and 3 bases stayed unmatched. Looked up from germline, CDR1 is SGHVS and CDR2 is FNYEAQ. CDR3 in DNA: TGTGCCAGCAGCTGGAGACTAGCGGGCACAGATACGCAGTATTTT. As protein: CASSWRLAGTDTQYF.

The chain uses TRBV5-1 and TRBJ1-5, with 10 positions matching TRBD1. V was clipped by 4 bases and J by 7 bases; unmatched bases: 5. CDR1 and CDR2 from the germline V gene are SGHRS and YFSETQ. CDR3 length: 14 amino acids. CDR3 loop: CASSTGQGNQPQHF. The CDR3 region has the DNA TGCGCCAGCAGCACGGGACAGGGGAACCAGCCCCAGCATTTT.

About this clone itself: The same CDR3 also results from other DNA sequences found in this sample. This chain links TRBV5-1 with TRBJ2-1; 9 bases are a match to TRBD1. This CDR3 comprises 15 residues. Trimming took 3 bases from V and 1 from J; bases not matched to a gene: 2. CDR1 SGHRS and CDR2 YFSETQ come from the germline V gene. The CDR3 spells CASSSGQGSYNEQFF. In DNA, the CDR3 is TGCGCCAGCAGCTCCGGACAGGGGTCCTACAATGAGCAGTTCTTC.

The chain links TRBV5-4 to TRBJ1-3; no definite D call. V lost 3 bases to trimming and J lost 0 bases, with 4 bases between them. The CDR3 spans 13 residues. Germline V gene lookup returns CDR1 SGHNT and CDR2 YYREEE (reference sequence). The CDR3 is CASSSVSGNTIYF. The CDR3 coding sequence is TGTGCCAGCAGCTCCGTCTCTGGAAACACCATATATTTT.

The chain couples TRBV9 to TRBJ1-2, with D possibly being TRBD1 (6 bases). The ends were cut back, 6 bases at V and 1 base at J, with 10 bases in the middle. The CDR3 spans 13 residues. Germline V CDR1 and CDR2: SGDLS, YYNGEE. The DNA for the CDR3 is TGTGCCAGCAAAAACAGGGATAACTATGGCTACACCTTC. It codes for CASKNRDNYGYTF.

The chain uses TRBV10-3 and TRBJ2-7; 8 positions match TRBD1. CDR1 is ENHRY, CDR2 SYGVKD, per germline. The length of the CDR3 is 15 residues. The V and J ends lost 5 bases and 2 bases, in that order; junction bases with no gene match: 8. CDR3 residues: CAISYGTGEAYEQYF. The CDR3 DNA follows: TGTGCCATCAGTTATGGGACAGGCGAAGCCTACGAGCAGTACTTC.

The CDR3 loop is CASSPDRGWDTQYF. The CDR3 DNA sequence: TGTGCCAGCAGTCCGGACAGGGGTTGGGATACGCAGTATTTT. This chain connects TRBV2 to TRBJ2-3, with 9 nucleotides matching TRBD1. The CDR3 has 14 amino acids. Germline CDR1 reads SNHLY; CDR2 reads FYNNEI. Losses at the gene ends were 5 bases for V and 6 bases for J; bases not matched to a gene: 6.

This clone was observed once. V and J are TRBV11-2 and TRBJ1-1; 7 bases map to TRBD1. J gave up 3 bases and V 5 bases, and 12 bases lay outside the gene matches. This CDR3 has 16 residues. Germline V gene sequence: CDR1 SGHAT, CDR2 FQNNGV. CDR3 sequence reads: CASSPGRGGRDTEAFF. The CDR3 nucleotides read TGTGCCAGCAGCCCGGGGAGAGGGGGCAGGGACACTGAAGCTTTCTTT. Variable domain in full (rest from reference TRBV11-2 and TRBJ1-1): EAGVAQSPRYKIIEKRQSVAFWCNPISGHATLYWYQQILGQGPKLLIQFQNNGVVDDSQLPKDRFSAERLKGVDSTLKIQPAKLEDSAVYLCASSPGRGGRDTEAFFGQGTRLTVV.

This chain links TRBV13 with TRBJ1-4; 8 bases map to TRBD1. Germline CDR1 is PRHDT and CDR2 is FYEKMQ (reference sequence). This CDR3 comprises 15 residues. Losses at the gene ends were 0 bases for V and 5 bases for J; bases not matched to a gene: 2. The chain's CDR3 is CASSLGTGENEKLFF. As DNA, the CDR3 is TGTGCCAGCAGCTTAGGGACAGGGGAAAATGAAAAACTGTTTTTT.

The chain couples TRBV5-4 to TRBJ2-5, with D possibly TRBD1 on 5 matching bases. Germline V lookup: CDR1 SGHNT, CDR2 YYREEE (reference sequence). The CDR3 totals 15 residues. V was shortened by 4 bases and J by 3 bases, with 16 bases between the two germline ends. In DNA, the CDR3 is TGTGCCAGCAGCACCACCCAGGGTTCAAAAGAGACCCAGTACTTC. This codes for CASSTTQGSKETQYF.